Below, 27 T cell receptor beta chains from the same sample are listed, as sequenced in a study of shared clonotypes between healthy human individuals. Some clones are missing from TCRdb's copy, which holds only in-frame ones; the method was immunoSEQ multiplex PCR. The sample consists of over a million clones, approximately 97% of them appearing once. What was sequenced was naive CD4+ T cells sorted from blood. Subset of the sample: CD45RA+ positively selected. These receptors all come from a man younger than 40 in good health.

The rearrangement links TRBV18 to TRBJ1-3, with TRBD1 as a possible D gene (6 bases). Between the trimmed V and J ends, which lost 3 bases and 4 bases, there was a span of 10 bases. The CDR3 length is 14 residues. Germline CDR1 is KGHSH and CDR2 is LQKENI. The CDR3 protein is CASSPQGYGNTIYF. The CDR3 DNA is TGTGCCAGCTCACCGCAGGGGTACGGAAACACCATATATTTT.

The chain links TRBV5-1 to TRBJ2-1; no firm D call. The V gene lost 0 bases and the J gene lost 0 bases, with 10 bases spanning the gap. This CDR3 region has 16 residues. The germline V gene has CDR1 SGHRS and CDR2 YFSETQ. The CDR3 DNA follows: TGCGCCAGCAGCTTGGTGCAGCAAAGCTCCTACAATGAGCAGTTCTTC. Amino acids: CASSLVQQSSYNEQFF.

The rearrangement uses TRBV7-3 and TRBJ2-1; 8 positions match TRBD2. The CDR3 consists of 15 residues. Unmatched junction bases numbered 4, after V lost 3 bases and J lost 3 bases. The germline gives CDR1 SGHTA, CDR2 FQGTGA. For the CDR3, the DNA is TGTGCCAGCAGCTTTAGCGGGGCTATCTACAATGAGCAGTTCTTC. Translating it yields CASSFSGAIYNEQFF. Full variable domain (outside the CDR3, taken from reference TRBV7-3 and TRBJ2-1): GAGVSQTPSNKVTEKGKYVELRCDPISGHTALYWYRQSLGQGPEFLIYFQGTGAADDSGLPNDRFFAVRPEGSVSTLKIQRTERGDSAVYLCASSFSGAIYNEQFFGPGTRLTVL.

The chain combines TRBV30 with TRBJ1-1; D not resolved. The CDR3 spans 13 residues. Germline CDR1 is GTSNPN and CDR2 is SVGIG (reference sequence). Deletions cut 3 bases from V and 1 base from J, with 9 bases between. The CDR3 coding sequence is TGTGCCTGGAGGGTGACCTGGAACACTGAAGCTTTCTTT. Protein product: CAWRVTWNTEAFF.

CDR3 loop: CASSISGDSYEQYF. The CDR3 nucleotides are TGTGCCAGTAGTATTAGTGGGGATTCCTACGAGCAGTACTTC. The chain uses TRBV19 and TRBJ2-7; no clear D. Germline lookup yields CDR1 LNHDA and CDR2 SQIVND (reference sequence). V shed 3 bases and J shed 1 base, with 10 bases lying between them. The CDR3 has 14 residues.

V gene TRBV7-9 combines with J gene TRBJ2-1; D is unresolved. The CDR3 sequence is 15 residues long. Between the trimmed V and J ends, which lost 0 bases and 0 bases, there was a span of 6 bases. Per the germline V gene, CDR1 is SEHNR and CDR2 is FQNEAQ (reference sequence). The CDR3 spells CASSLAPSSYNEQFF. CDR3 in DNA: TGTGCCAGCAGCTTAGCCCCTAGCTCCTACAATGAGCAGTTCTTC.

The chain combines TRBV14 with TRBJ1-2; D gene unclear. The length of the CDR3 is 14 residues. CDR1 is SGHDN, CDR2 FVKESK, per germline. Between the trimmed V and J ends, which lost 2 bases and 4 bases, there was a span of 11 bases. The CDR3 nucleotides read TGTGCCAGCAGCCAAAAGCCCGGAAGCTATGGCTACACCTTC. Translating gives CASSQKPGSYGYTF.

This chain connects TRBV27 to TRBJ2-7; TRBD1 agrees at 8 bases. Germline V CDR1 and CDR2: MNHEY, SMNVEV (reference sequence). The CDR3 runs to 15 residues. V trimming: 3 bases; J trimming: 3 bases; junction bases outside the gene matches: 7. CDR3 nucleotides: TGTGCCAGCAGTTTTGTCCGGGACAGGTTCTACGAGCAGTACTTC. Its protein product is CASSFVRDRFYEQYF.

This chain connects TRBV13 to TRBJ1-1; D remains ambiguous. The germline gives CDR1 PRHDT, CDR2 FYEKMQ (reference sequence). Trimming cost V 5 bases and J 1 base, with 11 bases left between them. This CDR3 region has 14 residues. As DNA, the CDR3 is TGTGCCAGCAGCGAAGGGTGGACGAACACTGAAGCTTTCTTT. Its translation is CASSEGWTNTEAFF.

The chain uses TRBV5-1 and TRBJ2-3, with a weak D call TRBD2 (6 bases). CDR3 length equals 15 residues. Germline V lookup: CDR1 SGHRS, CDR2 YFSETQ. V was trimmed by 4 bases and J by 4 bases, leaving 16 bases between them. CDR3 sequence (DNA): TGCGCCAGCAGCCAGGGAGTCGGAGGGTCAGATACGCAGTATTTT. Translation gives CASSQGVGGSDTQYF.

In its sample, this clone was seen once. The V gene is TRBV27, the J gene TRBJ2-1; 11 bases are shared with TRBD2. CDR1 is MNHEY and CDR2 is SMNVEV in the germline V gene (reference sequence). With 5 bases clipped from V and 8 bases from J, the junction kept 5 bases outside the gene matches. The CDR3 has 14 residues. The CDR3 spells CASSRLAGGHEQFF. The CDR3 DNA sequence: TGTGCCAGCAGTAGGCTAGCGGGAGGACATGAGCAGTTCTTC.

In this sample, this clone turned up once. The CDR3 sequence: CSVEGPVRGRTDTQYF. The CDR3 DNA reads as TGCAGCGTTGAAGGGCCTGTCAGGGGTCGCACAGATACGCAGTATTTT. The V gene is TRBV29-1, the J gene TRBJ2-3; a possible D gene is TRBD1 (6 bases). Trimming shortened V by 1 base and J by 1 base, and 15 bases separated the two germline ends. CDR1 is SQVTM and CDR2 is ANQGSEA in the germline V gene. The CDR3 length is 16 residues.

V usage is TRBV7-2 and J usage is TRBJ1-1; D uncertain. This CDR3 contains 13 residues. The germline CDR1 and CDR2 sequences are SGHTA and FQGNSA. Trimming left V 1 base short and J 5 bases short, with 8 bases between. The CDR3 spells CASSLVFGTEAFF. CDR3 sequence (DNA): TGTGCCAGCAGCTTAGTGTTCGGGACTGAAGCTTTCTTT.

The J gene is TRBJ2-1, the V gene TRBV4-1; 7 nucleotides agree with TRBD2. The V gene's germline CDR1 is MGHRA and CDR2 YSYEKL. With 2 bases clipped from V and 3 bases from J, the junction kept 7 bases outside the gene matches. The CDR3 consists of 16 residues. In nucleotides, the CDR3 is TGCGCCAGCAGCCAACCAGCGGGGAGCGGCTACAATGAGCAGTTCTTC. Amino acids: CASSQPAGSGYNEQFF.

This clone was found a few times. Other DNA sequences in the sample encode the same CDR3. The chain uses TRBV28 and TRBJ1-2, with D maybe TRBD1 (6 bases). CDR1 is MDHEN, CDR2 SYDVKM, per germline. The CDR3 is made up of 12 amino acids. Trimming took off 6 bases at V and 2 bases at J, with 7 bases between the two ends. The CDR3 DNA sequence: TGTGCCAGCAGGCAGGGGAACTATGGCTACACCTTC. Protein product: CASRQGNYGYTF.

The chain has TRBV6-1 and TRBJ2-1; D is ambiguous. Between the trimmed V and J ends, which lost 1 base and 5 bases, there was a span of 12 bases. This CDR3 region has 15 residues. Germline V CDR1 and CDR2: MNHNS, SASEGT. The CDR3 sequence: CASSEGVIPNNEQFF. DNA for the CDR3: TGTGCCAGCAGTGAAGGTGTGATCCCAAACAATGAGCAGTTCTTC.

This rearrangement joins TRBV19 to TRBJ1-5; D may be TRBD1 (5 bases). The CDR3 has 14 residues. Germline assignment: CDR1 LNHDA and CDR2 SQIVND (reference sequence). With 6 bases removed from V and 4 bases from J, the gap between germline ends came to 13 bases. The CDR3 reads CASSPPGGNQPQHF. CDR3 in DNA: TGTGCCAGTAGCCCCCCTGGGGGTAATCAGCCCCAGCATTTT.

The chain joins TRBV5-1 to TRBJ2-6; TRBD1 aligns across 7 bases. Germline assignment: CDR1 SGHRS and CDR2 YFSETQ. V lost 0 bases, J lost 1 base, and 4 bases stayed unmatched. The CDR3 runs 17 residues. This CDR3 is CASSLEIRGSGANVLTF. CDR3 nucleotide sequence: TGCGCCAGCAGCTTGGAAATCAGGGGGTCTGGGGCCAACGTCCTGACTTTC.

This clone was seen a single time. The V call is TRBV28, the J call TRBJ2-1; D unresolved. V was pared by 7 bases and J by 5 bases, with 12 bases between. CDR3 size: 13 residues. Germline lookup yields CDR1 MDHEN and CDR2 SYDVKM. DNA of the CDR3: TGTGCCAGCACCACCCCTGCGGACAATGAGCAGTTCTTC. Translation gives CASTTPADNEQFF.

The chain recombines TRBV7-3 with TRBJ2-1, with D tentatively TRBD2 (6 bases). The CDR3 spans 14 residues. Trimming stripped 1 base from V and 8 bases from J, with 12 bases between. CDR1 is SGHTA, CDR2 FQGTGA, per germline. This chain's CDR3 is CASSLNMRDDEQFF. The DNA of the CDR3 is TGTGCCAGCAGCTTAAATATGCGGGACGATGAGCAGTTCTTC. Complete variable domain (other parts from reference TRBV7-3 and TRBJ2-1): GAGVSQTPSNKVTEKGKYVELRCDPISGHTALYWYRQSLGQGPEFLIYFQGTGAADDSGLPNDRFFAVRPEGSVSTLKIQRTERGDSAVYLCASSLNMRDDEQFFGPGTRLTVL.

The gene calls are TRBV7-2 and TRBJ2-7; tentatively, D is TRBD2 (6 bases). Trimming left V 4 bases short and J 4 bases short, with 17 bases between. Germline CDR1 and CDR2: SGHTA and FQGNSA. The CDR3 loop spans 15 amino acids. The CDR3 reads CASSSGGATAYEQYF. The CDR3 DNA reads TGTGCCAGCAGCTCTGGCGGGGCCACGGCGTACGAGCAGTACTTC.

This chain connects TRBV28 to TRBJ2-7; 9 nucleotides agree with TRBD1. Germline CDR1 and CDR2: MDHEN and SYDVKM. The CDR3 totals 14 residues. With V trimmed by 6 bases and J by 4 bases, 7 bases remained unmatched. CDR3 nucleotides: TGTGCCAGCAGACGGGACAGGGTAAAGTACGAGCAGTACTTC. Protein: CASRRDRVKYEQYF.

The chain couples TRBV7-9 to TRBJ2-3; 9 nucleotides agree with TRBD1. CDR1 and CDR2 (germline): SEHNR, FQNEAQ (reference sequence). Trimming took 6 bases from V and 2 from J; bases not matched to a gene: 6. This CDR3 has 15 residues. Here the CDR3 DNA reads TGTGCCAGCAGTCTGGGACAGGGAGACACAGATACGCAGTATTTT. Translated: CASSLGQGDTDTQYF.

This clone has only one observation. J is TRBJ2-3 and V is TRBV6-5, with TRBD2 matching 9 bases. CDR1 and CDR2 (germline): MNHEY, SVGAGI. V lost 2 bases, J lost 5 bases, and 5 bases stayed unmatched. The CDR3 loop spans 15 amino acids. The CDR3 DNA follows: TGTGCCAGCAGTTACGGCGGGAGGGCCAAAGATACGCAGTATTTT. Translation gives CASSYGGRAKDTQYF.

This rearrangement joins TRBV6-1 to TRBJ2-1, with 9 bases aligning to TRBD1. The CDR3 loop spans 13 amino acids. Germline V gene lookup returns CDR1 MNHNS and CDR2 SASEGT. Trimming cost V 5 bases and J 9 bases; bases outside gene matches: 5. The CDR3 DNA reads TGTGCCAGCAGTACCACAGGGGGCACTGAGCAGTTCTTC. It encodes CASSTTGGTEQFF.

The table lists this clone with a few counts. Other nucleotide sequences in the sample specify the same CDR3. V and J are TRBV20-1 and TRBJ2-7; D unclear. This CDR3 region has 11 residues. The germline V gene encodes CDR1 DFQATT and CDR2 SNEGSKA (reference sequence). Trimming removed 3 bases at V and 3 bases at J, with 6 bases between. The CDR3 sequence: CSARKGYEQYF. Written as DNA, the CDR3 is TGCAGTGCTAGGAAGGGCTACGAGCAGTACTTC.

The chain combines TRBV5-4 with TRBJ2-1; 9 nucleotides agree with TRBD2. CDR1 is SGHNT and CDR2 is YYREEE in the germline V gene (reference sequence). J was trimmed by 4 bases and V by 4 bases; bases with no gene match: 6. The CDR3 totals 15 residues. CDR3 sequence reads: CASSEGSGGYNEQFF. CDR3 sequence (DNA): TGTGCCAGCAGCGAAGGCAGCGGGGGGTACAATGAGCAGTTCTTC.